This T cell receptor (beta chain) originates from a study of siplizumab effects on memory and regulatory T cells. Whole-study results and caveats: Left unconfirmed was the suppressive function of proliferating Tregs from siplizumab cultures. Significant reduction of alloreactive sequences traceable to unstimulated CD4+ memory cells was observed with siplizumab. Naive T cells were seemingly more diverse than memory cells, and major contributions to the alloresponse seemed to be made by them.

Method: immunoSEQ multiplex PCR; TCRdb's copy keeps in-frame clones and lacks some. Among roughly 62,000 clones listed, 79% were seen once. Germline-derived CDR1 and CDR2 are SGHTA and FQGNSA. The CDR3 has 17 residues. With 4 bases clipped from V and 5 bases from J, the junction kept 11 bases outside the gene matches. Comment on this clone: The antigen is undetermined.

This clonotype was obtained from a human donor in good health. The sequencing input was memory CD4+ T cells sorted from blood. The rearrangement uses TRBV7-2 and TRBJ2-3; 11 nucleotides agree with TRBD2. Written as DNA, the CDR3 is TGTGCCAGCAGCTGGGCTAGCGGGGGGCCCGTTTTAGATACGCAGTATTTT. It is translated as CASSWASGGPVLDTQYF.